These 13 T cell receptor beta chains were sequenced from one sample in a study of blood T cells in healthy people across ages. Sample-barcoded 5' priming and a J-beta primer mix drove a second PCR of about 6 to 12 cycles. One entry per CDR3 protein results from TCRdb running MiXCR on the 5' RACE reads. The data contain about 1.4 million distinct CDR3 sequences, 59% of them singletons. Sequencing input: blood. Source of these receptors: a man in his late teens or twenties in good health.

The chain links TRBV10-3 to TRBJ2-5; TRBD2 matches 9 bases. The end of the DNA fits TRBJ2-7 better, so the J call may be wrong. This CDR3 has 16 amino acids. Germline V lookup: CDR1 ENHRY, CDR2 SYGVKD. DNA of the CDR3: TGTGCCATCAGTGACGAGGGTAGCGGGAGTCTCGACGAGCAGTACTTC. Translating it yields CAISDEGSGSLDEQYF.

The chain is built from TRBV6-5 and TRBJ1-2, with 7 bases identical to TRBD1. The CDR3 has 15 residues. Germline V gene data show CDR1 as MNHEY and CDR2 as SVGAGI. The J segment lost 3 bases and the V segment lost 5 bases, leaving 9 bases of the junction unmatched. This CDR3 is CASSNDRQGDYGYTF. CDR3 DNA sequence: TGTGCCAGCAGTAACGACCGACAGGGTGACTATGGCTACACCTTC.

This rearrangement joins TRBV7-2 to TRBJ2-6; tentatively, D is TRBD2 (6 bases). CDR3 size: 16 residues. The germline V gene encodes CDR1 SGHTA and CDR2 FQGNSA. Trimming took off 2 bases at V and 7 bases at J, with 15 bases between the two ends. The CDR3 protein is CASSLRRLANANVLTF. The CDR3 nucleotides read TGTGCCAGCAGCTTAAGGCGCCTAGCGAACGCCAACGTCCTGACTTTC.

The J gene is TRBJ2-1, the V gene TRBV18; TRBD1 matches at 9 bases. Germline-derived CDR1 and CDR2 are KGHSH and LQKENI. The CDR3 runs 14 residues. The V gene end was trimmed by 5 bases and the J gene end by 5 bases; junction bases not matched to a gene: 4. CDR3 sequence (DNA): TGTGCCAGCTCAATGGGGACAGGGCACAATGAGCAGTTCTTC. Its protein product is CASSMGTGHNEQFF.

The genes are TRBV7-2 and TRBJ2-1, with D perhaps TRBD1 (6 bases). The length of the CDR3 is 14 residues. Trimming took off 4 bases at V and 7 bases at J, with 14 bases between the two ends. Per the germline V gene, CDR1 is SGHTA and CDR2 is FQGNSA. For the CDR3, the DNA is TGTGCCAGCAGCTGGGCGCGTGGGACAAATGAGCAGTTCTTC. As protein: CASSWARGTNEQFF.

The gene calls are TRBV6-5 and TRBJ1-2, with TRBD1 matching 9 bases. CDR1 MNHEY and CDR2 SVGAGI come from the germline V gene. This CDR3 is built from 15 residues. V was clipped by 5 bases and J by 3 bases; unmatched bases: 7. CDR3 loop: CASSNRQGGDYGYTF. For the CDR3, the DNA is TGTGCCAGCAGTAACCGACAGGGGGGAGACTATGGCTACACCTTC.

This chain links TRBV6-5 with TRBJ2-7; 8 positions agree with TRBD1. This CDR3 is 15 amino acids long. J lost 8 bases, V lost 6 bases, and 15 bases had no gene match. Germline CDR1 and CDR2: MNHEY and SVGAGI. CDR3 residues: CASRRQGTGQSKQYF. The CDR3 DNA sequence: TGTGCCAGCAGACGACAAGGGACAGGCCAAAGTAAGCAGTACTTC.

The table lists this clonotype with a few counts. CDR3: CASSGRRSRGAKNIQYF. The CDR3 DNA is TGTGCCAGCAGTGGTAGGAGGTCTAGGGGAGCCAAAAACATTCAGTACTTC. This chain links TRBV25-1 with TRBJ2-4, with D possibly being TRBD1 or TRBD2 (5 bases each). V gave up 4 bases and J gave up 0 bases, with 16 bases separating them. The CDR3 has 17 residues. Germline lookup yields CDR1 MGHDK and CDR2 SYGVNS.

The chain links TRBV29-1 to TRBJ2-3, with D possibly TRBD2 on 5 matching bases. Germline V gene sequence: CDR1 SQVTM, CDR2 ANQGSEA. V lost 6 bases and J 0 bases, leaving 16 bases between the germline ends. There are 15 residues in the CDR3. In nucleotides, the CDR3 is TGCAGCGTCGTAGTGGTAGCGACCAGCACAGATACGCAGTATTTT. Protein product: CSVVVVATSTDTQYF.

The CDR3 DNA is TGCAGCGCCGGGACAGTCTACGAGCAGTACTTC. It codes for CSAGTVYEQYF. The chain links TRBV29-1 to TRBJ2-7; TRBD1 matches 7 bases. The CDR3 runs to 11 residues. V was clipped by 7 bases and J by 3 bases; unmatched bases: 3. Germline-derived CDR1 and CDR2 are SQVTM and ANQGSEA.

This clonotype was found a few times. The chain has TRBV5-6 and TRBJ1-6; D ambiguous. This CDR3 is 14 amino acids long. V dropped 2 bases and J dropped 8 bases, with 11 bases sitting between them. Germline CDR1 SGHDT, CDR2 YYEEEE. CDR3 loop: CASSLSRWDSPLHF. As DNA, the CDR3 is TGTGCCAGCAGCTTATCAAGGTGGGATTCACCCCTCCACTTT.

This clonotype occurred once. The chain recombines TRBV7-2 with TRBJ1-2; D remains unclear. Between the trimmed V and J ends, which lost 5 bases and 5 bases, there was a span of 15 bases. Germline CDR1 is SGHTA and CDR2 is FQGNSA. The CDR3 runs 14 residues. In nucleotides, the CDR3 is TGTGCCAGCAGCCCTACTCCGGGAACATATGGCTACACCTTC. It encodes CASSPTPGTYGYTF.

This clonotype was seen only a few times. This chain uses TRBV28 with TRBJ1-6; D unresolved. Trimming cost V 1 base and J 10 bases, with 17 bases left between them. The CDR3 is 16 amino acids. Germline V gene lookup returns CDR1 MDHEN and CDR2 SYDVKM. CDR3 loop: CASSLSGLSGRSPLHF. DNA of the CDR3: TGTGCCAGCAGTTTATCCGGCCTAAGTGGAAGATCACCCCTCCACTTT.